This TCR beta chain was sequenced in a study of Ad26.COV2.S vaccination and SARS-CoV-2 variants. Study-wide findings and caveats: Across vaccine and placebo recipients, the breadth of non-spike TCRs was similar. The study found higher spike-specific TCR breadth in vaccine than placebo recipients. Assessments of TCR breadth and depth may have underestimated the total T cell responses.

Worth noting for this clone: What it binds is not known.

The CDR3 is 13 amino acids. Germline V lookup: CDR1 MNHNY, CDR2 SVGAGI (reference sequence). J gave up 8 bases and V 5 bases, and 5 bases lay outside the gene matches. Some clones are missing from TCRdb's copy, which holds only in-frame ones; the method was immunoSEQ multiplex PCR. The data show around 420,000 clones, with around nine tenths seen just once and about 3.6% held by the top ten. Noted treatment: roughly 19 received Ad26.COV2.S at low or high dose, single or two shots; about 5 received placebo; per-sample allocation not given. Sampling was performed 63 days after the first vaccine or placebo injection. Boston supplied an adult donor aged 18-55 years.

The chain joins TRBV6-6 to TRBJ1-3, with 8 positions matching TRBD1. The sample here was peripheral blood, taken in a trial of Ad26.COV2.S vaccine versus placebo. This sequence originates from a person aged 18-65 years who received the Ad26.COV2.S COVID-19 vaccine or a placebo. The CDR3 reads CASSTQGVDTIYF. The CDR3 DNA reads TGTGCCAGCAGTACACAGGGGGTAGACACCATATATTTT.